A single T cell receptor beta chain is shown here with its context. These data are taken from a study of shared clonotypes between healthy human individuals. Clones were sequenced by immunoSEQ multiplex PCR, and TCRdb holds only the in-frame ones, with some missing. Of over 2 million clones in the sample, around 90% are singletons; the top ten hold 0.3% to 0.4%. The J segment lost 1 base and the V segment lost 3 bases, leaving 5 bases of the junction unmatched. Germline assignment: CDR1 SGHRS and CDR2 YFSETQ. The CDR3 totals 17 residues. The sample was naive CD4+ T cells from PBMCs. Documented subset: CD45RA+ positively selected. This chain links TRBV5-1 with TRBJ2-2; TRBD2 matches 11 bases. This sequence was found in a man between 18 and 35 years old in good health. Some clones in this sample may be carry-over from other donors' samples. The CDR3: CASSSTGTSGNTGELFF. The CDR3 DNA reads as TGCGCCAGCAGCTCTACCGGGACTAGCGGGAACACCGGGGAGCTGTTTTTT.